The 13 T cell receptor beta chains reported below all come from one sample, sequenced in a study of patients and donors after allogeneic stem cell transplantation. TCRdb passed the RT-PCR reads through MiXCR, listing each CDR3 protein once. The data show 200,000 to 250,000 distinct CDR3 sequences, around 14% seen once. Input material: blood, either unsorted or a sorted T cell fraction (not recorded which). Receptor source: a human donor who was either an allogeneic HSCT recipient or a stem cell or donor lymphocyte infusion donor (not recorded which). It is not recorded whose cells these are; they may come from a transplant donor.

Ten or more counts support this clonotype. The CDR3: CASSPGEGYGYTF. The CDR3 DNA reads TGCGCCAGCAGCCCAGGGGAAGGGTATGGCTACACCTTC. The chain recombines TRBV4-1 with TRBJ1-2; a weak D match, TRBD1 (6 bases). This CDR3 region has 13 residues. CDR1 and CDR2 from the germline V gene are MGHRA and YSYEKL. V lost 4 bases and J lost 5, with 11 bases in between.

This clonotype occurred many times. The chain uses TRBV7-9 and TRBJ2-2; the D is unclear. Germline CDR1 is SEHNR and CDR2 is FQNEAQ (reference sequence). CDR3 size: 12 residues. V was cut by 5 bases and J by 5 bases, with 6 bases left in between. The DNA of the CDR3 is TGTGCCAGCAGCCCCCGGACCGGGGAGCTGTTTTTT. As protein: CASSPRTGELFF.

This clonotype was counted between two and nine times. The chain carries TRBV19 and TRBJ2-1; 10 bases line up with TRBD1. Germline loops: CDR1 LNHDA, CDR2 SQIVND (reference sequence). J was trimmed by 7 bases and V by 5 bases; bases with no gene match: 5. The CDR3 is 14 amino acids. The CDR3 nucleotides read TGTGCCAGTAGTTTGACAGGGGGCCAAAATGAGCAGTTCTTC. Its translation is CASSLTGGQNEQFF.

The chain combines TRBV7-8 with TRBJ1-4, with 9 bases aligning to TRBD1. J was trimmed by 7 bases and V by 0 bases; bases with no gene match: 9. Germline CDR1 reads SGHVS; CDR2 reads FQNEAQ. CDR3 length equals 17 residues. CDR3 in DNA: TGTGCCAGCAGCTTAGCTCGGAACAGGGGGCAGGCTGAAAAACTGTTTTTT. Translating it yields CASSLARNRGQAEKLFF.

To note about this clonotype: An end of the junction differs from the germline gene, which may be a read error. V and J are TRBV18 and TRBJ2-2; D is ambiguous. CDR3 length equals 11 residues. Germline V lookup: CDR1 KGHSH, CDR2 LQKENI. This CDR3 is CASSPPGELFF. CDR3 bases: TGTGCCAGCTCTCCACCCGGGGAGCTGTTTTTT. Supplemented by reference TRBV18 and TRBJ2-2, the full variable domain reads NAGVMQNPRHLVRRRGQEARLRCSPMKGHSHVYWYRQLPEEGLKFMVYLQKENIIDESGMPKERFSAEFPKEGPSILRIQQVVRGDSAAYFCASSPPGELFFGEGSRLTVL.

This clonotype came up many times. At one end the junction does not follow the germline gene, possibly because of a read error. The DNA of the CDR3 is TGTGCCAGCAGCGTAGCGGAAGACAGTCAAGGCTCGAAGTTC. Protein sequence: CASSVAEDSQGSKF. This chain links TRBV9 with TRBJ1-2, with a weak D call TRBD1 (5 bases). Germline CDR1 reads SGDLS; CDR2 reads YYNGEE. CDR3 length: 14 residues.

The chain links TRBV30 to TRBJ1-2; TRBD1 might be the D (6 bases). The ends were cut back, 4 bases at V and 8 bases at J, with 17 bases in the middle. From germline, CDR1 is GTSNPN and CDR2 SVGIG (reference sequence). This CDR3 region has 13 residues. The CDR3 here is CAWMGGLLPGYTF. The CDR3 coding sequence is TGTGCCTGGATGGGGGGCCTCCTCCCCGGCTACACCTTC.

The chain uses TRBV5-5 and TRBJ2-1, with 11 bases fitting TRBD2. With 5 bases clipped from V and 13 bases from J, the junction kept 5 bases outside the gene matches. Germline CDR1 SGHKS, CDR2 YYEKEE (reference sequence). The CDR3 loop spans 12 amino acids. CDR3 residues: CASSHGTSGQFF. Written as DNA, the CDR3 is TGTGCCAGCAGTCATGGGACTAGCGGTCAGTTCTTC.

This clonotype appeared many times. The J gene is TRBJ2-1, the V gene TRBV7-2; TRBD2 agrees at 8 bases. CDR3 length: 14 residues. CDR1 and CDR2 (germline): SGHTA, FQGNSA. The V gene end was trimmed by 4 bases and the J gene end by 8 bases; junction bases not matched to a gene: 7. In nucleotides, the CDR3 is TGTGCCAGCAGCTACGGGGGGGGGCTCTATGAGCAGTTCTTC. As protein: CASSYGGGLYEQFF.

This clonotype was seen many times. V usage is TRBV6-1 and J usage is TRBJ1-3; D remains unclear. Germline V gives CDR1 MNHNS, CDR2 SASEGT. The V and J ends lost 3 bases and 0 bases respectively, with 6 bases between them. This CDR3 contains 14 residues. CDR3 sequence (DNA): TGTGCCAGCAGTGACCCCTTCTCTGGAAACACCATATATTTT. Protein sequence: CASSDPFSGNTIYF.

This clonotype has a handful of counts. This chain links TRBV20-1 with TRBJ1-5; 7 nucleotides agree with TRBD1. Germline V CDR1 and CDR2: DFQATT, SNEGSKA (reference sequence). V lost 2 bases to trimming and J lost 5 bases; unmatched junction nucleotides: 6. The CDR3 covers 14 residues. The CDR3, as DNA: TGCAGTGCTAGACCCAGGGGGGGCGATCAGCCCCAGCATTTT. Its translation: CSARPRGGDQPQHF.

This clonotype was seen repeatedly, ten times or more. The genes are TRBV12-3 or TRBV12-4 and TRBJ2-3; TRBD1 might be the D (7 bases). The CDR3 consists of 13 residues. V lost 6 bases and J 6 bases, leaving 13 bases between the germline ends. CDR3 bases: TGTGCCAGCAGGTCCGCAGGGGGGGATACGCAGTATTTT. This encodes CASRSAGGDTQYF.

The table lists this clonotype with a few counts. The chain carries TRBV9 and TRBJ2-7; TRBD2 matches 14 bases. This CDR3 has 15 residues. The junction had 4 bases not matched to a gene; V was cut back by 0 bases and J by 8 bases. Germline CDR1 SGDLS, CDR2 YYNGEE. The CDR3 nucleotides read TGTGCCAGCAGCGTAGAGGGACTAGCGGGAGAGCAGCAGTACTTC. Protein product: CASSVEGLAGEQQYF.